The 17 T cell receptor beta chains below come from one sample, sequenced in a study of cytomegalovirus exposure and HLA in healthy donors. The PCR ran on 60 Vbeta and 13 Jbeta primers. Only in-frame clones appear in the TCRdb table, and some are missing; sequencing was by immunoSEQ multiplex PCR. Recorded here are 100,000 to 150,000 clones; the top ten clones represent 0.9% to 1.2%. Sequenced material: PBMCs. These receptors all stem from a man between 18 and 29 years old in good health and CMV-seronegative.

This rearrangement joins TRBV5-1 to TRBJ1-2, with D tentatively TRBD1 (5 bases). There are 16 residues in the CDR3. V was trimmed by 4 bases and J by 6 bases, leaving 22 bases between them. Looked up from germline, CDR1 is SGHRS and CDR2 is YFSETQ. The CDR3 nucleotides are TGCGCCAGCAGCCCACGGAACTGGGGGGATCAGAATGGCTACACCTTC. Encoded protein: CASSPRNWGDQNGYTF.

This chain joins TRBV2 and TRBJ1-1; TRBD1 agrees at 8 bases. Losses at the gene ends were 6 bases for V and 3 bases for J; bases not matched to a gene: 6. Per the germline V gene, CDR1 is SNHLY and CDR2 is FYNNEI. This CDR3 region has 14 residues. CDR3 in DNA: TGTGCCAGCAGAAACAGGGGGTTGGACACTGAAGCTTTCTTT. As protein: CASRNRGLDTEAFF.

The genes are TRBV6-5 and TRBJ2-3; no clear D. The CDR3 spans 11 residues. The germline V gene has CDR1 MNHEY and CDR2 SVGAGI. V shed 6 bases and J shed 3 bases, with 4 bases lying between them. Written as DNA, the CDR3 is TGTGCCAGCAGCCAGACAGATACGCAGTATTTT. This translates into CASSQTDTQYF.

This chain links TRBV6-1 with TRBJ1-1; 9 bases line up with TRBD1. Losses at the gene ends were 6 bases for V and 4 bases for J; bases not matched to a gene: 6. Germline assignment: CDR1 MNHNS and CDR2 SASEGT. This CDR3 contains 14 residues. The CDR3 region has the DNA TGTGCCAGCAGAGAGTGGGACAGGGCCACTGAAGCTTTCTTT. This encodes CASREWDRATEAFF.

The gene calls are TRBV6-5 and TRBJ2-5; TRBD2 agrees at 7 bases. Matching the DNA end better, TRBJ2-7 makes the J call doubtful. The CDR3 runs to 14 residues. Germline values: CDR1 MNHEY, CDR2 SVGAGI. CDR3 sequence: CASSLSGGGYEQYF. The CDR3 bases are TGTGCCAGCAGCCTATCGGGGGGTGGTTACGAGCAGTACTTC.

The chain recombines TRBV6-5 with TRBJ2-7; 8 bases agree with TRBD2. The CDR3 covers 15 residues. Germline CDR1 reads MNHEY; CDR2 reads SVGAGI. With 2 bases clipped from V and 3 bases from J, the junction kept 6 bases outside the gene matches. The CDR3 reads CASSYGGGGIYEQYF. CDR3 bases: TGTGCCAGCAGTTACGGGGGCGGGGGGATCTACGAGCAGTACTTC.

The rearrangement uses TRBV28 and TRBJ2-6, with D maybe TRBD2 (6 bases). The germline V gene has CDR1 MDHEN and CDR2 SYDVKM. Trimming removed 6 bases from V and 2 bases from J, with 11 bases in between. CDR3 size: 15 residues. DNA for the CDR3: TGTGCCAGCAGGGGGGAGGATGCTGGGGCCAACGTCCTGACTTTC. Its translation is CASRGEDAGANVLTF.

The chain combines TRBV28 with TRBJ2-2; no reliable D call. This CDR3 spans 15 amino acids. Germline V gene data show CDR1 as MDHEN and CDR2 as SYDVKM. Trimming left V 6 bases short and J 1 base short, with 12 bases between. This CDR3 is CASSRYRRNTGELFF. CDR3 coding DNA: TGTGCCAGCAGCCGCTACCGGAGGAACACCGGGGAGCTGTTTTTT.

The rearrangement uses TRBV9 and TRBJ2-7; TRBD2 agrees at 12 bases. CDR3 size: 17 residues. V shed 0 bases and J 7 bases; nucleotides not matched to a gene: 11. CDR1 and CDR2 from the germline V gene are SGDLS and YYNGEE. The DNA of the CDR3 is TGTGCCAGCAGCGTAGATCTAGCGGGAGGGCCATTAAGGGAGCAGTACTTC. Its protein product is CASSVDLAGGPLREQYF.

The chain employs TRBV6-1 and TRBJ2-5; TRBD1 is a possible D gene (5 bases). Trimming removed 8 bases at V and 0 bases at J, with 13 bases between. This CDR3 is 14 amino acids long. Germline values: CDR1 MNHNS, CDR2 SASEGT. The CDR3 loop is CASGPQGYQETQYF. For the CDR3, the DNA is TGTGCCAGCGGGCCCCAGGGTTACCAAGAGACCCAGTACTTC.

The chain combines TRBV5-6 with TRBJ1-5, with a possible D match to TRBD1 (6 bases). The CDR3 is 18 amino acids. The V gene lost 4 bases and the J gene lost 0 bases, with 20 bases spanning the gap. Germline values: CDR1 SGHDT, CDR2 YYEEEE. CDR3 nucleotide sequence: TGTGCCAGCAGCCCCTCCTACGGACAGACTTATAGCAATCAGCCCCAGCATTTT. The encoded protein is CASSPSYGQTYSNQPQHF.

V usage is TRBV19 and J usage is TRBJ2-5; TRBD2 matches at 14 bases. Germline CDR1 is LNHDA and CDR2 is SQIVND (reference sequence). V was pared by 3 bases and J by 5 bases, with 8 bases of the junction left unmatched. The CDR3 runs to 17 residues. CDR3 in DNA: TGTGCCAGTAGTATGAGAGGACTAGCGGGAGGATCGGAGACCCAGTACTTC. It yields the protein CASSMRGLAGGSETQYF.

This chain links TRBV5-1 with TRBJ1-4; D is uncertain. V dropped 4 bases and J dropped 0 bases, with 7 bases sitting between them. Germline assignment: CDR1 SGHRS and CDR2 YFSETQ. The CDR3 is made up of 14 amino acids. The CDR3 nucleotides are TGCGCCAGCAGCCCCGGAGCAACTAATGAAAAACTGTTTTTT. Its protein is CASSPGATNEKLFF.

The rearrangement links TRBV29-1 to TRBJ1-1, with 7 bases identical to TRBD1. The length of the CDR3 is 14 residues. Trimming at V came to 6 bases and at J to 3 bases, leaving 10 bases not matched to a gene. Per germline, CDR1 SQVTM and CDR2 ANQGSEA. The CDR3, as DNA: TGCAGCGTCCCACAGGGGATTAGGGACACTGAAGCTTTCTTT. It encodes CSVPQGIRDTEAFF.

The genes are TRBV7-9 and TRBJ2-2, with D perhaps TRBD1 (6 bases). The CDR3 totals 16 residues. Trimming took 3 bases from V and 3 from J, leaving 14 bases between them. Germline V gives CDR1 SEHNR, CDR2 FQNEAQ (reference sequence). CDR3 DNA sequence: TGTGCCAGCAGCTTCGGGACAAACCTTTACACCGGGGAGCTGTTTTTT. It yields the protein CASSFGTNLYTGELFF.

The rearrangement joins TRBV7-8 to TRBJ2-7; 10 bases match TRBD1. With V trimmed by 5 bases and J by 6 bases, 10 bases remained unmatched. The CDR3 length is 15 residues. Germline assignment: CDR1 SGHVS and CDR2 FQNEAQ. CDR3 amino acids: CASSLIGTGDSEQYF. In DNA form, the CDR3 reads TGTGCCAGCAGCCTTATCGGGACAGGGGACAGCGAGCAGTACTTC. Full variable domain (missing parts from reference TRBV7-8 and TRBJ2-7): GAGVSQSPRYKVAKRGQDVALRCDPISGHVSLFWYQQALGQGPEFLTYFQNEAQLDKSGLPSDRFFAERPEGSVSTLKIQRTQQEDSAVYLCASSLIGTGDSEQYFGPGTRLTVT.

V usage is TRBV5-6 and J usage is TRBJ2-6, with D unclear. The CDR3 runs to 16 residues. Germline V gene sequence: CDR1 SGHDT, CDR2 YYEEEE. V was clipped by 1 base and J by 1 base, with 9 bases between them. CDR3 loop: CASSLWWASGANVLTF. CDR3 nucleotide sequence: TGTGCCAGCAGCTTGTGGTGGGCTTCTGGGGCCAACGTCCTGACTTTC. Filled out from reference TRBV5-6 and TRBJ2-6, the complete variable domain reads DAGVTQSPTHLIKTRGQQVTLRCSPKSGHDTVSWYQQALGQGPQFIFQYYEEEERQRGNFPDRFSGHQFPNYSSELNVNALLLGDSALYLCASSLWWASGANVLTFGAGSRLTVL.